This T cell receptor beta chain was profiled in a study of T cells in Graves' hyperthyroidism and ophthalmopathy. There were TCR beta CDR3 regions amplified from RNA transcripts. HTBI primers drove first-round RT-PCR of the TCR CDR3. MiXCR was run by TCRdb on the multiplex PCR reads, yielding one entry per CDR3 protein. The sample records some 760,000 distinct CDR3 sequences, around 15% being singletons. The length of the CDR3 is 17 residues. The ends were cut back, 2 bases at V and 0 bases at J, with 17 bases in the middle. The germline gives CDR1 SGHRS, CDR2 YFSETQ. This clonotype has only a few counts. What it binds is not known. Findings and limits, study-wide: Most clonotypes expanded in thyroid above 0.001 were likewise present in blood.

This sequence was found in a woman under 30 with Graves' hyperthyroidism. The specimen sequenced was blood. The chain joins TRBV5-1 to TRBJ1-1; possibly TRBD1 for D (5 bases). CDR3 sequence: CASSLRAGSPMNTEAFF. CDR3 DNA sequence: TGCGCCAGCAGCTTACGCGCAGGGAGTCCAATGAACACTGAAGCTTTCTTT.